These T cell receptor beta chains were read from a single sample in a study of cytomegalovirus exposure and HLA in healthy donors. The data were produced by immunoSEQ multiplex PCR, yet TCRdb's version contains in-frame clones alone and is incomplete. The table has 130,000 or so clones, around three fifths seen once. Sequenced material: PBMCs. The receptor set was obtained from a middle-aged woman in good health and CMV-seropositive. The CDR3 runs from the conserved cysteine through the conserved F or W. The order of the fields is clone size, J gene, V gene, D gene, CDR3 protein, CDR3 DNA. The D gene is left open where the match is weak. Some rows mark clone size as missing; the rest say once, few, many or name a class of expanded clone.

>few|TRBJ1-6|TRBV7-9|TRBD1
CASSKDRAYNSPLHF
TGTGCCAGCAGCAAGGACAGGGCTTATAATTCACCCCTCCACTTT
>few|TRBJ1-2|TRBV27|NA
CASSLQGPGGYTF
TGTGCCAGCAGTTTACAGGGGCCGGGTGGCTACACCTTC
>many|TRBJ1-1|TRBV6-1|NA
CASSFYRGNTEAFF
TGTGCCAGCAGTTTTTACCGGGGGAACACTGAAGCTTTCTTT
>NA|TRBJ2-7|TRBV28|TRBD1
CASSLGTGLYEQYF
TGTGCCAGCAGTTTAGGGACAGGGCTCTACGAGCAGTACTTC
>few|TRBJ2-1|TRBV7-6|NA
CASSLAVGAHNEQFF
TGTGCCAGCAGCTTAGCGGTGGGGGCTCACAATGAGCAGTTCTTC
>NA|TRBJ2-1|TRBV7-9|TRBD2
CASSYTTSGSSEQFF
TGTGCCAGCAGCTACACTACTAGCGGGAGTAGTGAGCAGTTCTTC
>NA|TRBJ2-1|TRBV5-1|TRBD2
CASSLAELAGNEQFF
TGCGCCAGCAGCTTGGCGGAACTAGCGGGAAATGAGCAGTTCTTC
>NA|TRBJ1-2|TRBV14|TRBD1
CASSQEGQGNYGYTF
TGTGCCAGCAGCCAAGAGGGACAGGGGAACTATGGCTACACCTTC
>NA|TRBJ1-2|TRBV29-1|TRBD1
CSVEERDRGNYGYTF
TGCAGCGTTGAAGAGAGGGACAGGGGAAACTATGGCTACACCTTC
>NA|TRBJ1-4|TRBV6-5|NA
CASSYDEGGEKLFF
TGTGCCAGCAGTTACGATGAAGGGGGTGAAAAACTGTTTTTT
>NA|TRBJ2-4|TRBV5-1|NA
CASSSQISGREKNIQYF
TGCGCCAGCAGCTCCCAAATCTCCGGACGGGAAAAAAACATTCAGTACTTC
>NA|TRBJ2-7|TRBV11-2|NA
CASSFYSSYEQYF
TGTGCCAGCAGCTTTTACAGTTCCTACGAGCAGTACTTC
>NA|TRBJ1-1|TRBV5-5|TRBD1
CASSIGTGDAGTEAFF
TGTGCCAGCAGCATCGGGACAGGGGACGCCGGCACTGAAGCTTTCTTT
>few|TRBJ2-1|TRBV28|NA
CASSLMVPLPNSEQFF
TGTGCCAGCAGTTTAATGGTCCCTCTCCCCAACAGTGAGCAGTTCTTC
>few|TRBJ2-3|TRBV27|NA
CASSSPGGSTDTQYF
TGTGCCAGCAGTTCCCCCGGGGGAAGCACAGATACGCAGTATTTT
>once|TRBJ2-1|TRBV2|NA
CATSRTYNEQFF
TGTGCCACGTCCCGTACCTACAATGAGCAGTTCTTC
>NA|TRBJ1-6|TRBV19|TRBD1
CASKAMGQGGSPLHF
TGTGCCAGTAAGGCGATGGGACAGGGAGGCTCACCCCTCCACTTT
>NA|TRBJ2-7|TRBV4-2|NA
CASSQDPTRYEQYF
TGTGCCAGCAGCCAAGACCCTACTCGCTACGAGCAGTACTTC
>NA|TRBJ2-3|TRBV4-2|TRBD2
CASTELAGGPSTDTQYF
TGTGCCAGCACGGAACTAGCGGGGGGGCCAAGCACAGATACGCAGTATTTT
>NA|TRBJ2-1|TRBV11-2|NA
CASSRGWNEQFF
TGTGCCAGCAGCCGAGGGTGGAATGAGCAGTTCTTC
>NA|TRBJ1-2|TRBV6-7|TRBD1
CASRGQGPGYTF
TGTGCCAGCAGGGGACAGGGGCCGGGCTACACCTTC
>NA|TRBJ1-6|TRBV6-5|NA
CASTTRQYNSPLHF
TGTGCCAGCACCACGAGGCAGTATAATTCACCCCTCCACTTT
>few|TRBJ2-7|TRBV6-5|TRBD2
CASSYKGSGTPEYF
TGTGCCAGCAGTTACAAGGGTAGCGGGACCCCGGAGTACTTC
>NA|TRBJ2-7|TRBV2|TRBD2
CASSGIGSSGSRYEQYF
TGTGCCAGCAGTGGAATCGGGTCTAGCGGGAGTCGCTACGAGCAGTACTTC